This TCR beta chain was retrieved from a study of T-cell reconstitution after alpha-beta-depleted transplantation in children. Whole-study results and caveats: TCRbeta diversity was high at day 60 in some patients (a result of surviving recipient T cells and thymic progenitors). It was reported that alpha-beta T cells came from several hundred expanded graft clones (about two months after transplant). T-cell counts and diversity were attributed mostly to newly produced T cells one year after transplant.

This CDR3 comprises 15 residues. From germline, CDR1 is DFQATT and CDR2 SNEGSKA (reference sequence). Germline trimming cut 2 bases from V and 7 bases from J; bases unmatched to any gene: 11. Unique molecular identifiers were built into the TCRbeta library. MiXCR, applied by TCRdb to the PCR reads, yields one record per CDR3 protein. This sample carries fewer than 700,000 distinct CDR3 sequences, about an eighth of them seen once, and the ten largest clones take about 2.2%. This clonotype was detected a few times. The antigen is undetermined. The gene calls are TRBV20-1 and TRBJ2-1, with TRBD2 matching 7 bases. Specimen: PBMCs, mostly from graft donor cells, collected 360 days after TCRalphabeta/CD19-depleted stem cell transplant. This clonotype was obtained from a male patient between 10 and 17 years old who had a stem cell transplant for acute myeloid leukemia, so the T cells may come from the graft donor. CDR3 sequence: CSARTGGSTGNEQFF. In DNA form, the CDR3 reads TGCAGTGCTAGAACGGGCGGGAGTACGGGGAATGAGCAGTTCTTC.